A selection of T cell receptor beta chains follows, all from one sample in a study of blood T cell repertoires in COVID-19. Libraries were prepared by immunoSEQ multiplex PCR; TCRdb keeps only in-frame clonotypes and omits some of them. This table has 45,000 to 55,000 clones, roughly 80% appearing once. The specimen was peripheral blood. The receptor set was obtained from a human donor in a cohort sampled during active COVID-19. Both conserved end residues are part of each CDR3. The D gene is left open where the match is weak. Not all rows give a size; the values are once, few, many and, for expanded clones, a class.

j_call	d_call	v_call	clone_size	cdr3_aa	cdr3_nt
TRBJ1-5	TRBD1	TRBV18	-	CASSPSTGGLRNQPQHF	TGTGCCAGCTCACCATCGACAGGGGGCTTAAGAAATCAGCCCCAGCATTTT
TRBJ1-5	-	TRBV4-3	-	CASSPTTGMDQPQHF	TGCGCCAGCAGCCCTACTACAGGGATGGATCAGCCCCAGCATTTT
TRBJ1-1	-	TRBV24-1	-	CATSRGSLRNTEAFF	TGTGCCACCAGTCGGGGTAGCCTCCGAAACACTGAAGCTTTCTTT
TRBJ1-2	-	TRBV6-5	-	CASSHGDIAGGYTF	TGTGCCAGCAGTCATGGGGACATCGCCGGGGGCTACACCTTC
TRBJ2-7	-	TRBV5-1	-	CASSLNEHEQYF	TGCGCCAGCAGCTTGAATGAGCACGAGCAGTACTTC
TRBJ2-5	-	TRBV9	-	CASTLRAGNSIETQYF	TGTGCCAGCACCTTAAGGGCGGGGAATAGTATAGAGACCCAGTACTTC
TRBJ2-3	-	TRBV12-3/TRBV12-4	-	CASSLGAADTQYF	TGTGCCAGCAGTCTGGGGGCAGCCGATACGCAGTATTTT
TRBJ1-1	-	TRBV27	-	CASSPRKFRTPNTEAFF	TGTGCCAGCAGCCCCCGGAAGTTCCGGACACCGAACACTGAAGCTTTCTTT
TRBJ1-4	-	TRBV9	-	CASSAQGGEKLFF	TGTGCCAGCAGCGCACAGGGTGGGGAAAAACTGTTTTTT
TRBJ1-2	-	TRBV11-2	-	CASSFDLGGLGYTF	TGTGCCAGCAGCTTCGATCTGGGGGGACTAGGCTACACCTTC
TRBJ2-3	-	TRBV5-1	-	CASSSVGTSSTDTQYF	TGCGCCAGCAGCTCGGTCGGGACATCTAGCACAGATACGCAGTATTTT
TRBJ2-7	-	TRBV7-9	-	CASSPDSTPHYEQYF	TGTGCCAGCAGCCCAGACTCTACTCCCCACTACGAGCAGTACTTC
TRBJ2-5	TRBD1	TRBV28	-	CASTPLGQAMYF	TGTGCCAGCACCCCACTGGGACAGGCGATGTACTTC
TRBJ2-3	TRBD2	TRBV5-1	-	CASSLVLRGVSDTQYF	TGCGCCAGCAGCTTGGTTTTGCGGGGGGTCTCAGATACGCAGTATTTT
TRBJ2-1	-	TRBV7-2	-	CASSTYLHNEQFF	TGTGCCAGCAGCACCTACCTACACAATGAGCAGTTCTTC
TRBJ2-3	-	TRBV7-3	-	CASSSQGTDTQYF	TGTGCCAGCAGCTCCCAGGGCACAGATACGCAGTATTTT
TRBJ2-5	TRBD1	TRBV6-5	-	CASMRDRGKTQYF	TGTGCCAGCATGAGGGACAGGGGGAAGACCCAGTACTTC
TRBJ2-7	-	TRBV21-1	-	CASSKNDSGLAGLYKQYF	TGTGCCAGCAGCAAAAATGACTCAGGACTAGCCGGATTATACAAGCAGTACTTC
TRBJ2-3	-	TRBV11-2	-	CASSLAGTPSRYSTDTQYF	TGTGCCAGCAGCTTAGCCGGGACTCCCTCTCGCTATAGCACAGATACGCAGTATTTT
TRBJ2-1	TRBD2	TRBV11-3	-	CASSLRSGGRNEQFF	TGTGCCAGCAGCTTACGTAGCGGGGGCCGGAATGAGCAGTTCTTC
TRBJ2-1	TRBD1	TRBV18	-	CASSPQGQAYNEQFF	TGTGCCAGCTCACCACAGGGACAGGCTTACAATGAGCAGTTCTTC
TRBJ2-7	TRBD1	TRBV11-2	-	CASSLGTGGYEQYF	TGTGCCAGCAGCTTAGGGACAGGGGGCTACGAGCAGTACTTC
TRBJ2-1	TRBD2	TRBV10-2	-	CASRLAGGLNEQFF	TGCGCCAGCAGACTAGCGGGGGGGCTCAATGAGCAGTTCTTC
TRBJ1-4	-	TRBV19	-	CASSMTQGGEKLFF	TGTGCCAGTAGTATGACCCAGGGAGGTGAAAAACTGTTTTTT
TRBJ1-1	-	TRBV5-4	-	CASSLARVNTEAFF	TGTGCCAGCAGCTTGGCCAGGGTGAACACTGAAGCTTTCTTT
TRBJ2-7	TRBD1	TRBV11-2	-	CASSSPRTGYSYEQYF	TGTGCCAGCAGCTCACCCCGGACAGGTTACTCCTACGAGCAGTACTTC
TRBJ2-7	TRBD1	TRBV11-3	-	CASSDRGWDEQYF	TGTGCCAGCAGTGACAGGGGCTGGGACGAGCAGTACTTC
TRBJ1-5	-	TRBV7-9	-	CASSQGLEGQPQHF	TGTGCCAGCAGCCAGGGACTTGAGGGTCAGCCCCAGCATTTT
TRBJ1-4	-	TRBV2	-	CASSGVRKANEKLFF	TGTGCCAGCAGTGGGGTGCGGAAAGCTAATGAAAAACTGTTTTTT
TRBJ1-4	TRBD1	TRBV18	-	CASSPPRGTGGGEKLFF	TGTGCCAGCTCACCACCCAGAGGGACAGGAGGGGGTGAAAAACTGTTTTTT
TRBJ1-2	-	TRBV5-1	-	CASSLVSTDNYGYTF	TGCGCCAGCAGCTTGGTCAGCACAGACAACTATGGCTACACCTTC
TRBJ1-1	-	TRBV5-1	-	CASSLEGDGYTEAFF	TGCGCCAGCAGCTTAGAGGGAGACGGTTACACTGAAGCTTTCTTT
TRBJ2-5	TRBD1	TRBV7-7	-	CASSPRTTGGPETQYF	TGTGCCAGCAGCCCCCGGACGACAGGGGGGCCCGAGACCCAGTACTTC
TRBJ1-1	TRBD1	TRBV5-1	-	CASSYRPGTGTDTEAFF	TGCGCCAGCAGCTACCGTCCCGGGACAGGGACCGACACTGAAGCTTTCTTT
TRBJ1-2	TRBD1	TRBV15	-	CATSTERLDREVYGYTF	TGTGCCACCAGCACTGAAAGACTTGACAGGGAAGTCTATGGCTACACCTTC
TRBJ1-3	-	TRBV2	-	CASSLQRGNTIYF	TGTGCCAGCAGTCTTCAGCGGGGAAACACCATATATTTT
TRBJ2-7	-	TRBV3-1/TRBV3-2	-	CASSPSAATGDQQYF	TGTGCCAGCAGCCCCAGTGCGGCGACGGGGGACCAGCAGTACTTC
TRBJ1-6	TRBD1	TRBV19	-	CASSPTGSDSPLHF	TGTGCCAGTTCACCGACAGGGTCGGATTCACCCCTCCACTTT
TRBJ1-1	-	TRBV12-3/TRBV12-4	few	CASSLSGGTEAFF	TGTGCCAGCAGTCTGAGCGGAGGCACTGAAGCTTTCTTT
TRBJ1-1	TRBD1	TRBV7-9	-	CASSLGNPGGLNTEAFF	TGTGCCAGCAGCTTAGGGAACCCAGGGGGCTTGAACACTGAAGCTTTCTTT
TRBJ1-2	-	TRBV7-2	-	CASSSPGTPNYGYTF	TGTGCCAGCAGCAGTCCCGGGACACCTAACTATGGCTACACCTTC
TRBJ1-1	TRBD1	TRBV5-1	once	CASSLDRDRVNTEAFF	TGCGCCAGCAGCTTGGACAGGGACAGGGTGAACACTGAAGCTTTCTTT
TRBJ1-5	-	TRBV5-4	-	CASSLNGGGNQPQHF	TGTGCCAGCAGCTTGAATGGGGGCGGGAATCAGCCCCAGCATTTT
TRBJ1-2	-	TRBV5-1	-	CASSGSERGYTF	TGCGCCAGCAGCGGGTCAGAGAGGGGCTACACCTTC
TRBJ2-1	TRBD1	TRBV6-1	-	CASSAQGQGGLVYNEQFF	TGTGCCAGCAGTGCTCAGGGACAGGGGGGATTGGTCTACAATGAGCAGTTCTTC
TRBJ1-1	-	TRBV6-1	few	CASSETQGNTEAFF	TGTGCCAGCAGTGAAACGCAGGGAAACACTGAAGCTTTCTTT
TRBJ2-3	-	TRBV6-2/TRBV6-3	-	CASSLGYTTDTQYF	TGTGCCAGCAGTCTCGGGTACACCACAGATACGCAGTATTTT
TRBJ2-3	TRBD2	TRBV5-1	-	CASSVPAPSGGANTQYF	TGCGCCAGCAGCGTTCCCGCCCCTAGCGGGGGGGCCAATACGCAGTATTTT
TRBJ2-2	-	TRBV11-3	-	CASSLVRGHTGELFF	TGTGCCAGCAGCTTAGTGCGGGGGCACACCGGGGAGCTGTTTTTT